These 7 T cell receptor beta chains came from one sample sequenced in a study of shared clonotypes between healthy human individuals. Libraries were prepared by immunoSEQ multiplex PCR; TCRdb keeps only in-frame clonotypes and omits some of them. This table holds approximately 2.4 million clones, nearly 97% found once. Sample: naive CD4+ T cells sorted from blood. Noted subset: CD45RA+ positively selected. The receptors were sampled from a man aged 18 to 30 in good health.

The chain is built from TRBV2 and TRBJ1-5; D may be TRBD1 (5 bases). Germline CDR1 reads SNHLY; CDR2 reads FYNNEI. This CDR3 region has 13 residues. Trimming cost V 6 bases and J 4 bases, with 10 bases left between them. In DNA, the CDR3 is TGTGCCAGCAGGAATGGGGGAAATCAGCCCCAGCATTTT. As protein: CASRNGGNQPQHF.

The CDR3 region is CASSRSGRDTDTQYF. Here the CDR3 DNA reads TGTGCCAGCAGCCGTAGCGGGAGAGACACAGATACGCAGTATTTT. The V call is TRBV11-3, the J call TRBJ2-3; 9 nucleotides line up with TRBD2. The trim removed 5 bases at V and 2 bases at J, leaving 5 bases unmatched. CDR1 is SGHNT and CDR2 is YENEEA in the germline V gene. This CDR3 has 15 residues.

V and J are TRBV5-1 and TRBJ1-6; TRBD1 agrees at 7 bases. This CDR3 contains 15 residues. Per the germline V gene, CDR1 is SGHRS and CDR2 is YFSETQ. With V trimmed by 5 bases and J by 6 bases, 8 bases remained unmatched. CDR3: CASSPAGTANSPLHF. The CDR3 DNA reads TGCGCCAGCAGTCCTGCCGGGACAGCTAATTCACCCCTCCACTTT.

V is TRBV6-1 and J is TRBJ1-1, with D perhaps matching TRBD1 (6 bases). The ends were cut back, 7 bases at V and 2 bases at J, with 11 bases in the middle. Germline V lookup: CDR1 MNHNS, CDR2 SASEGT. The CDR3 runs 13 residues. This CDR3 reads CASNRQVNTEAFF. CDR3 nucleotide sequence: TGTGCCAGCAATCGACAGGTTAACACTGAAGCTTTCTTT.

This clone appeared once. The sample contains more than one DNA sequence encoding this CDR3. The chain is built from TRBV18 and TRBJ1-2; 10 nucleotides line up with TRBD1. Germline CDR1 and CDR2: KGHSH and LQKENI. The CDR3 consists of 14 residues. Trimming took 3 bases from V and 3 from J; bases not matched to a gene: 1. The chain's CDR3 is CASSPGTGDYGYTF. In DNA form, the CDR3 reads TGTGCCAGCTCACCGGGGACAGGGGACTATGGCTACACCTTC.

The chain couples TRBV28 to TRBJ2-7; tentative D call: TRBD1 (5 bases). Germline assignment: CDR1 MDHEN and CDR2 SYDVKM. The CDR3 runs 14 residues. V was clipped by 2 bases and J by 3 bases, with 11 bases between them. The chain's CDR3 is CASSLAGNGYEQYF. For the CDR3, the DNA is TGTGCCAGCAGTTTAGCAGGGAATGGCTACGAGCAGTACTTC.

As for this clone: The sample carries other DNA sequences with the same CDR3. J is TRBJ1-6 and V is TRBV5-1, with D possibly TRBD1 on 5 matching bases. The CDR3 has 15 residues. Germline assignment: CDR1 SGHRS and CDR2 YFSETQ. The germline V and J ends were trimmed by 0 bases and 8 bases, with 12 bases remaining between them. For the CDR3, the DNA is TGCGCCAGCAGCTTGGCGGGGCAGGGAGATTCACCCCTCCACTTT. This sequence encodes CASSLAGQGDSPLHF.